The next 29 T cell receptor beta chains were all read from a single sample in a study of CD8 T cells in ankylosing spondylitis. Using its own MiXCR run on the 5' RACE reads, TCRdb lists one record per CDR3 protein. The top ten clones hold more than 12% of a sample with more than 250,000 distinct CDR3 sequences, roughly 8% of them seen once. Regarding the study as a whole: What appeared characteristic of ankylosing spondylitis blood was a TCR beta motif of eight or nine highly homologous variants.

These receptors' targets are unknown. Sequencing was done on a sample of blood, either unsorted or a sorted T cell fraction (not recorded which). Source of these receptors: a male donor with ankylosing spondylitis.

This clonotype was seen a handful of times. V and J are TRBV5-1 and TRBJ1-1, with a possible D match to TRBD1 (5 bases). Trimming removed 4 bases from V and 3 bases from J, with 16 bases in between. Per germline, CDR1 SGHRS and CDR2 YFSETQ. This CDR3 has 15 amino acids. The CDR3 reads CASSLGGASDTEAFF. CDR3 coding DNA: TGCGCCAGCAGCCTAGGCGGGGCGTCGGACACTGAAGCTTTCTTT.

This clonotype appeared a few times. The gene calls are TRBV3-1 and TRBJ1-2; 10 nucleotides align to TRBD1. CDR1 is LGHDT, CDR2 YNNKEL, per germline (reference sequence). J gave up 3 bases and V 4 bases, and 5 bases lay outside the gene matches. This CDR3 is 15 amino acids long. CDR3 residues: CASSLGTGDDYGYTF. CDR3 bases: TGTGCCAGCAGCCTCGGGACAGGGGATGACTATGGCTACACCTTC.

In its sample, this clonotype was seen a few times. V is TRBV28 and J is TRBJ2-2; 15 bases match TRBD2. The V gene end was trimmed by 8 bases and the J gene end by 0 bases; junction bases not matched to a gene: 1. This CDR3 is built from 16 residues. The germline V gene encodes CDR1 MDHEN and CDR2 SYDVKM. The CDR3 reads CASGLAGGPNTGELFF. As DNA, the CDR3 is TGTGCCAGCGGACTAGCGGGAGGGCCGAACACCGGGGAGCTGTTTTTT.

The V and J genes are TRBV3-1 and TRBJ2-2; D is ambiguous. Germline loops: CDR1 LGHDT, CDR2 YNNKEL (reference sequence). The CDR3 covers 13 residues. V dropped 3 bases and J dropped 6 bases, with 8 bases sitting between them. CDR3: CASSQAGPGELFF. The CDR3 nucleotides read TGTGCCAGCAGCCAGGCAGGACCCGGGGAGCTGTTTTTT.

Ten or more counts support this clonotype. This sequence joins TRBV4-1 and TRBJ2-5; D is uncertain. In germline, CDR1 is MGHRA, CDR2 YSYEKL. This CDR3 spans 13 amino acids. V lost 0 bases and J 1 base, leaving 3 bases between the germline ends. CDR3 sequence reads: CASSQERQETQYF. The CDR3 DNA sequence: TGCGCCAGCAGCCAAGAACGCCAAGAGACCCAGTACTTC.

The V and J genes are TRBV28 and TRBJ2-5, with a possible D match to TRBD2 (6 bases). This CDR3 is 14 amino acids long. The germline V gene encodes CDR1 MDHEN and CDR2 SYDVKM. The V end lost 2 bases, the J end lost 3 bases, and 10 bases lay between the germline ends. The CDR3 sequence: CASSLGGVEETQYF. DNA of the CDR3: TGTGCCAGCAGTTTAGGAGGGGTCGAAGAGACCCAGTACTTC.

This clonotype appeared many times. The rearrangement links TRBV12-3 or TRBV12-4 to TRBJ2-7; D unclear. The CDR3 loop spans 12 amino acids. V lost 2 bases and J lost 5, with 7 bases in between. The CDR3 loop is CASSLSLDEQYF. Here the CDR3 DNA reads TGTGCCAGCAGTTTATCCCTCGACGAGCAGTACTTC.

This clonotype was counted many times. V is TRBV7-2 and J is TRBJ2-1, with 10 bases fitting TRBD2. Germline V gene lookup returns CDR1 SGHTA and CDR2 FQGNSA. The J segment lost 6 bases and the V segment lost 5 bases, leaving 7 bases of the junction unmatched. The CDR3 has 15 residues. CDR3 nucleotides: TGTGCCAGCAGCCAGCTAGCGGGAGTAATCAATGAGCAGTTCTTC. Encoded protein: CASSQLAGVINEQFF.

This clonotype was counted many times. V usage is TRBV12-3 or TRBV12-4 and J usage is TRBJ2-3, with a tentative D call TRBD2 (6 bases). The V end was cut by 5 bases, the J end by 1 base, with 25 bases between. CDR3 length equals 19 residues. The CDR3 nucleotides are TGTGCCAGCAGTGCATTGTCGCCCGGGACTCAATACCGCACAGATACGCAGTATTTT. It is translated as CASSALSPGTQYRTDTQYF.

This clonotype was detected a few times. This rearrangement joins TRBV6-5 to TRBJ2-3; D is perhaps TRBD2 (6 bases). V was clipped by 0 bases and J by 5 bases, with 12 bases between them. This CDR3 has 15 amino acids. Germline V CDR1 and CDR2: MNHEY, SVGAGI. The CDR3 DNA reads as TGTGCCAGCAGTTACTCTGGGGGGTTGGGAGATACGCAGTATTTT. Its protein product is CASSYSGGLGDTQYF.

This clonotype was seen a few times. The rearrangement joins TRBV13 to TRBJ2-3; 13 bases fit TRBD2. The J segment lost 4 bases and the V segment lost 5 bases, leaving 3 bases of the junction unmatched. The CDR3 runs 15 residues. Germline V CDR1 and CDR2: PRHDT, FYEKMQ (reference sequence). CDR3: CASSRTSGRADTQYF. The CDR3 DNA sequence: TGTGCCAGCAGCAGGACTAGCGGGAGAGCAGATACGCAGTATTTT.

This clonotype was observed at least ten times. CDR3 amino acids: CASSLAGGSSYNEQFF. The DNA for the CDR3 is TGTGCCAGCAGCTTAGCGGGAGGGAGCTCCTACAATGAGCAGTTCTTC. This chain joins TRBV11-2 and TRBJ2-1, with 8 bases that match TRBD2. The CDR3 is made up of 16 amino acids. Germline assignment: CDR1 SGHAT and CDR2 FQNNGV. With 1 base clipped from V and 0 bases from J, the junction kept 2 bases outside the gene matches.

This clonotype was detected only a few times. The chain links TRBV30 to TRBJ2-5; tentative D call: TRBD1 (5 bases). In germline, CDR1 is GTSNPN, CDR2 SVGIG (reference sequence). The CDR3 sequence is 12 residues long. The ends were cut back, 2 bases at V and 5 bases at J, with 9 bases in the middle. The CDR3 sequence: CAWSKGIETQYF. Here the CDR3 DNA reads TGTGCCTGGAGTAAGGGGATCGAGACCCAGTACTTC. Using reference TRBV30 and TRBJ2-5 for the parts outside the CDR3, the full variable domain is SQTIHQWPATLVQPVGSPLSLECTVEGTSNPNLYWYRQAAGRGLQLLFYSVGIGQISSEVPQNLSASRPQDRQFILSSKKLLLSDSGFYLCAWSKGIETQYFGPGTRLLVL.

This clonotype occurred a few times. Compared with germline, one end of the junction differs, possibly owing to a read error. V usage is TRBV4-1 and J usage is TRBJ2-1; D not resolved. The CDR3 is made up of 13 amino acids. Germline CDR1 reads MGHRA; CDR2 reads YSYEKL. The CDR3: CASSQAGLVSSVF. The CDR3 coding sequence is TGCGCCAGCAGCCAAGCTGGGCTAGTAAGTTCCGTCTTC.

This clonotype came up a few times. V usage is TRBV20-1 and J usage is TRBJ2-2; 15 nucleotides match TRBD2. Germline V gives CDR1 DFQATT, CDR2 SNEGSKA (reference sequence). The CDR3 consists of 19 residues. The V gene end was trimmed by 0 bases and the J gene end by 9 bases; junction bases not matched to a gene: 14. DNA for the CDR3: TGCAGTGCTAGAGATAGTGGACTAGCGGGAGGGATACCGCACAGGGAGCTGTTTTTT. Translating gives CSARDSGLAGGIPHRELFF.

This clonotype was seen more than once but under ten times. The V and J genes are TRBV5-1 and TRBJ2-5; weak D call: TRBD2 (6 bases). Deletions cut 4 bases from V and 5 bases from J, with 30 bases between. CDR1 SGHRS and CDR2 YFSETQ come from the germline V gene. The CDR3 contains 19 residues. The CDR3 loop reads CASSNRDSRLPPRQETQYF. The CDR3 DNA follows: TGCGCCAGCAGCAACCGGGACTCTCGGCTACCTCCCCGGCAGGAGACCCAGTACTTC.

The chain uses TRBV2 and TRBJ2-1, with a possible D match to TRBD1 (6 bases). The CDR3 runs to 16 residues. CDR1 and CDR2 from the germline V gene are SNHLY and FYNNEI. Trimming left V 2 bases short and J 8 bases short, with 19 bases between. The CDR3 region has the DNA TGTGCCAGCAGTGAATCTGGGGGCACCGGTCGGGATGAGCAGTTCTTC. This gives the protein CASSESGGTGRDEQFF.

This clonotype turned up a few times. The chain is built from TRBV7-9 and TRBJ1-5; D perhaps matches TRBD1 (5 bases). Germline values: CDR1 SEHNR, CDR2 FQNEAQ (reference sequence). The CDR3 is 14 amino acids. V dropped 7 bases and J dropped 5 bases, with 15 bases sitting between them. The CDR3 is CASTLGGGDQPQHF. The CDR3 bases are TGTGCCAGCACCCTGGGGGGAGGCGATCAGCCCCAGCATTTT.

The J gene is TRBJ2-5, the V gene TRBV7-9, with no clear D. The CDR3 runs 14 residues. V was clipped by 1 base and J by 5 bases, with 11 bases between them. Per germline, CDR1 SEHNR and CDR2 FQNEAQ (reference sequence). CDR3 sequence (DNA): TGTGCCAGCAGCTTAGATCTCATGCGGGAGACCCAGTACTTC. It codes for CASSLDLMRETQYF. Based on the CDR3 plus reference TRBV7-9 and TRBJ2-5, the full variable domain is DTGVSQNPRHKITKRGQNVTFRCDPISEHNRLYWYRQTLGQGPEFLTYFQNEAQLEKSRLLSDRFSAERPKGSFSTLEIQRTEQGDSAMYLCASSLDLMRETQYFGPGTRLLVL.

This chain uses TRBV5-1 with TRBJ1-3; D unclear. Germline V gene sequence: CDR1 SGHRS, CDR2 YFSETQ. The CDR3 sequence is 13 residues long. The V and J ends lost 2 bases and 4 bases respectively, with 7 bases between them. The CDR3 reads CASSFSSGNTIYF. The CDR3 DNA sequence: TGCGCCAGCAGCTTTTCGTCCGGAAACACCATATATTTT.

This clonotype came up a few times. The V call is TRBV2, the J call TRBJ1-4, with 10 positions matching TRBD1. The J segment lost 7 bases and the V segment lost 4 bases, leaving 3 bases of the junction unmatched. The CDR3 is made up of 14 amino acids. Germline loops: CDR1 SNHLY, CDR2 FYNNEI. The CDR3 sequence: CASSGGQGREKLFF. Written as DNA, the CDR3 is TGTGCCAGCAGTGGGGGACAGGGGCGTGAAAAACTGTTTTTT. The full variable domain, rest sourced from reference TRBV2 and TRBJ1-4, is EPEVTQTPSHQVTQMGQEVILRCVPISNHLYFYWYRQILGQKVEFLVSFYNNEISEKSEIFDDQFSVERPDGSNFTLKIRSTKLEDSAMYFCASSGGQGREKLFFGSGTQLSVL.

At least ten counts were recorded for this clonotype. Here the CDR3 reads CASSPRTGLNTEAFF. Here the CDR3 DNA reads TGTGCCAGCAGTCCCAGAACAGGGTTGAACACTGAAGCTTTCTTT. This chain connects TRBV12-3 or TRBV12-4 to TRBJ1-1, with a tentative D call TRBD1 (6 bases). The V gene lost 5 bases and the J gene lost 0 bases, with 13 bases spanning the gap. This CDR3 region has 15 residues.

The chain links TRBV20-1 to TRBJ2-7; tentatively, D is TRBD2 (5 bases). The CDR3 consists of 13 residues. The V gene lost 3 bases and the J gene lost 6 bases, with 15 bases spanning the gap. Germline assignment: CDR1 DFQATT and CDR2 SNEGSKA (reference sequence). This chain's CDR3 is CSASLLGLGEQYF. CDR3 nucleotide sequence: TGCAGTGCTAGCTTACTAGGACTTGGCGAGCAGTACTTC.

This clonotype occurred many times. V is TRBV18 and J is TRBJ2-1, with 7 bases identical to TRBD2. V shed 0 bases and J 0 bases; nucleotides not matched to a gene: 2. The CDR3 has 16 amino acids. The V gene's germline CDR1 is KGHSH and CDR2 LQKENI. Here the CDR3 reads CASSPPGGSSYNEQFF. The CDR3, as DNA: TGTGCCAGCTCACCACCCGGCGGGAGCTCCTACAATGAGCAGTTCTTC.

This clonotype appeared many times. CDR3 DNA: TGTGCCAGCAGAGGACTAGATACGCAGTATTTT. This gives the protein CASRGLDTQYF. The V and J genes are TRBV7-9 and TRBJ2-3; D is perhaps TRBD2 (5 bases). Germline V gene data show CDR1 as SEHNR and CDR2 as FQNEAQ (reference sequence). The CDR3 is 11 residues long. Trimming cost V 6 bases and J 5 bases, with 6 bases left between them.

The rearrangement joins TRBV5-1 to TRBJ2-1; 7 nucleotides line up with TRBD2. Germline V CDR1 and CDR2: SGHRS, YFSETQ. Trimming cost V 7 bases and J 9 bases; bases outside gene matches: 19. The CDR3 runs to 16 residues. The CDR3 DNA follows: TGCGCCAGCTGGCCTGCAGGTCGCGGGAGAGGAGGTGAGCAGTTCTTC. Translated: CASWPAGRGRGGEQFF.

There are many counts of this clonotype. The chain employs TRBV29-1 and TRBJ1-3; 8 bases match TRBD1. Germline V CDR1 and CDR2: SQVTM, ANQGSEA. V lost 8 bases, J lost 0 bases, and 3 bases stayed unmatched. The CDR3 is made up of 13 amino acids. CDR3 DNA sequence: TGCAGCACCGGGACAGGCTCTGGAAACACCATATATTTT. It yields the protein CSTGTGSGNTIYF.

The chain couples TRBV6-1 to TRBJ2-7; 9 nucleotides agree with TRBD1. From germline, CDR1 is MNHNS and CDR2 SASEGT. CDR3 length: 13 residues. With 10 bases clipped from V and 2 bases from J, the junction kept 6 bases outside the gene matches. CDR3 sequence (DNA): TGTGCCACAACGGGGACAGGGACCTACGAGCAGTACTTC. This translates into CATTGTGTYEQYF.

This clonotype has only a few counts. The chain employs TRBV15 and TRBJ1-2; the D gene is possibly TRBD1 (5 bases). The V end was cut by 2 bases, the J end by 7 bases, with 11 bases between. CDR3 length: 13 amino acids. The germline CDR1 and CDR2 sequences are LNHNV and YYDKDF (reference sequence). Here the CDR3 DNA reads TGTGCCACCAGCAGACCCACAGGTCCTGGCTACACCTTC. This codes for CATSRPTGPGYTF.